One and the same sample provided the 19 T cell receptor beta chains below, sequenced in a study of CD8 T cells in ankylosing spondylitis. TCRdb reanalysed the 5' RACE reads using MiXCR and keeps one entry per CDR3 protein. Of nearly 350,000 distinct CDR3 sequences in the sample, about 15% are singletons; the top ten hold 0.95% to 1.4%. The specimen was blood, either unsorted or a sorted T cell fraction (not recorded which). The receptors come from a male donor with ankylosing spondylitis or in good health (not recorded which).

V gene TRBV7-2 combines with J gene TRBJ2-7; weak D call: TRBD2 (7 bases). Looked up from germline, CDR1 is SGHTA and CDR2 is FQGNSA. This CDR3 is built from 15 residues. Trimming cost V 1 base and J 2 bases, with 12 bases left between them. The DNA of the CDR3 is TGTGCCAGCAGCTTAGGCGGGGGCCTAACCTACGAGCAGTACTTC. It encodes CASSLGGGLTYEQYF.

The chain carries TRBV27 and TRBJ2-5; the D gene is possibly TRBD1 (6 bases). V was cut by 7 bases and J by 5 bases, with 14 bases left in between. In germline, CDR1 is MNHEY, CDR2 SMNVEV (reference sequence). This CDR3 comprises 13 residues. CDR3 in amino acids: CASTRQEGETQYF. The CDR3 nucleotides read TGTGCCAGCACCCGACAGGAAGGGGAGACCCAGTACTTC.

V and J are TRBV5-1 and TRBJ2-7; D is unresolved. CDR1 is SGHRS and CDR2 is YFSETQ in the germline V gene. The CDR3 covers 12 residues. Trimming took off 4 bases at V and 9 bases at J, with 14 bases between the two ends. The CDR3 DNA reads TGCGCCAGCAGCCCGGAGAGGCAACGGCAGTACTTC. Translating gives CASSPERQRQYF.

This chain links TRBV6-1 with TRBJ2-1, with unresolved D. Trimming removed 10 bases at V and 0 bases at J, with 7 bases between. This CDR3 spans 12 amino acids. Germline V gives CDR1 MNHNS, CDR2 SASEGT. CDR3 region: CANESSYNEQFF. The CDR3 region has the DNA TGTGCCAACGAGAGCTCCTACAATGAGCAGTTCTTC.

This clonotype has more than one count but fewer than ten. The chain links TRBV27 to TRBJ2-3; no clear D gene. This CDR3 region has 14 residues. Per the germline V gene, CDR1 is MNHEY and CDR2 is SMNVEV (reference sequence). V lost 7 bases to trimming and J lost 6 bases, with 17 bases between them. CDR3 region: CASKSAQWTDTQYF. The CDR3 region has the DNA TGTGCCAGCAAAAGCGCCCAGTGGACGGATACGCAGTATTTT.

This clonotype turned up a few times. V usage is TRBV19 and J usage is TRBJ2-3; TRBD2 agrees at 7 bases. Unmatched junction bases numbered 8, after V lost 9 bases and J lost 2 bases. CDR1 and CDR2 from the germline V gene are LNHDA and SQIVND (reference sequence). The CDR3 contains 14 residues. For the CDR3, the DNA is TGTGCCAGCGCGGGGGACCCTTACACAGATACGCAGTATTTT. It translates to CASAGDPYTDTQYF.

At least ten counts were recorded for this clonotype. The V call is TRBV15, the J call TRBJ1-1, with 9 bases aligning to TRBD1. The germline gives CDR1 LNHNV, CDR2 YYDKDF (reference sequence). The CDR3 runs to 15 residues. V lost 5 bases, J lost 3 bases, and 7 bases stayed unmatched. As DNA, the CDR3 is TGTGCCACCAGCGGAGGGGGGGACAGGGACACTGAAGCTTTCTTT. This codes for CATSGGGDRDTEAFF.

CDR3 bases: TGCGCCAGCAGCATCCCGGGCGCTGGGGCCAACGTCCTGACTTTC. The encoded protein is CASSIPGAGANVLTF. The rearrangement uses TRBV5-1 and TRBJ2-6; D remains ambiguous. Germline loops: CDR1 SGHRS, CDR2 YFSETQ. The CDR3 is 15 residues long. The ends were cut back, 4 bases at V and 2 bases at J, with 10 bases in the middle.

This clonotype was detected only a few times. The V and J genes are TRBV7-8 and TRBJ2-1, with no clear D. The V gene's germline CDR1 is SGHVS and CDR2 FQNEAQ. Trimming cost V 1 base and J 4 bases, with 8 bases left between them. The CDR3 contains 14 residues. In DNA form, the CDR3 reads TGTGCCAGCAGCTTAGACGGTCTGTACAATGAGCAGTTCTTC. This translates into CASSLDGLYNEQFF. Looking up the rest from reference TRBV7-8 and TRBJ2-1 gives the full variable domain: GAGVSQSPRYKVAKRGQDVALRCDPISGHVSLFWYQQALGQGPEFLTYFQNEAQLDKSGLPSDRFFAERPEGSVSTLKIQRTQQEDSAVYLCASSLDGLYNEQFFGPGTRLTVL.

There are a few counts of this clonotype. This rearrangement joins TRBV5-1 to TRBJ1-1; D call uncertain. Germline V gives CDR1 SGHRS, CDR2 YFSETQ. This CDR3 spans 13 amino acids. V was cut by 0 bases and J by 5 bases, with 8 bases left in between. CDR3: CASSLGRVTEAFF. The CDR3 nucleotides are TGCGCCAGCAGCTTGGGGCGGGTGACTGAAGCTTTCTTT.

The chain uses TRBV3-1 and TRBJ1-1; 7 positions match TRBD1. The V and J ends lost 1 base and 6 bases, in that order; junction bases with no gene match: 8. This CDR3 region has 15 residues. In germline, CDR1 is LGHDT, CDR2 YNNKEL (reference sequence). CDR3 amino acids: CASSQGRGGRAEAFF. The CDR3 DNA follows: TGTGCCAGCAGCCAAGGCAGGGGGGGTCGCGCTGAAGCTTTCTTT.

There are a few counts of this clonotype. The chain joins TRBV12-3 or TRBV12-4 to TRBJ1-2; D may be TRBD1 (5 bases). CDR3 length equals 16 residues. Trimming took off 2 bases at V and 4 bases at J, with 17 bases between the two ends. CDR3 residues: CASSLSTGVIGYGYTF. In nucleotides, the CDR3 is TGTGCCAGCAGTTTATCTACGGGGGTCATAGGCTATGGCTACACCTTC.

This rearrangement joins TRBV5-1 to TRBJ2-3, with 9 bases fitting TRBD2. The CDR3 sequence is 16 residues long. V gave up 4 bases and J gave up 2 bases; unmatched junction bases: 8. The V gene's germline CDR1 is SGHRS and CDR2 YFSETQ. CDR3 sequence reads: CASSLTIAGVTDTQYF. The DNA for the CDR3 is TGCGCCAGCAGCCTTACCATAGCGGGGGTCACAGATACGCAGTATTTT.

V gene TRBV29-1 combines with J gene TRBJ2-6, with a possible D match to TRBD1 (6 bases). The CDR3 covers 15 residues. CDR1 SQVTM and CDR2 ANQGSEA come from the germline V gene. Trimming cost V 4 bases and J 2 bases, with 12 bases left between them. The CDR3 reads CSVVQGRTGANVLTF. The CDR3 nucleotides read TGCAGCGTTGTACAGGGCCGCACTGGGGCCAACGTCCTGACTTTC.

Ten or more counts support this clonotype. The V and J genes are TRBV20-1 and TRBJ2-3; TRBD1 matches at 8 bases. V lost 5 bases, J lost 2 bases, and 6 bases stayed unmatched. The germline V gene encodes CDR1 DFQATT and CDR2 SNEGSKA (reference sequence). This CDR3 region has 14 residues. CDR3 region: CSAPDRGITDTQYF. In DNA, the CDR3 is TGCAGTGCTCCCGACAGGGGTATCACAGATACGCAGTATTTT.

The chain links TRBV6-1 to TRBJ2-7, with TRBD2 identical over 8 bases. Losses at the gene ends were 8 bases for V and 0 bases for J; bases not matched to a gene: 9. Germline loops: CDR1 MNHNS, CDR2 SASEGT. The CDR3 is 15 amino acids. The CDR3, as DNA: TGTGCCAGCCCCTGGGGCGGGAGGCCCTCCTACGAGCAGTACTTC. Its translation: CASPWGGRPSYEQYF.

This clonotype was recorded many times. CDR3 sequence reads: CASSSGGYGYTF. The DNA for the CDR3 is TGTGCCAGCAGTTCCGGTGGGTATGGCTACACCTTC. This chain connects TRBV12-3 or TRBV12-4 to TRBJ1-2; D gene ambiguous. Trimming left V 4 bases short and J 5 bases short, with 8 bases between. The CDR3 is made up of 12 amino acids.

This clonotype has a handful of counts. V gene TRBV20-1 combines with J gene TRBJ2-1; D is unresolved. Trimming stripped 5 bases from V and 0 bases from J, with 8 bases between. CDR1 and CDR2 (germline): DFQATT, SNEGSKA (reference sequence). The CDR3 length is 13 residues. In DNA, the CDR3 is TGCAGTGCTGCTCCGAGCTCCTACAATGAGCAGTTCTTC. Its translation is CSAAPSSYNEQFF.

This clonotype has a handful of counts. The CDR3 DNA follows: TGCGCCAGCAGCCCCTTGGCTAGCGGGATTTACAATGAGCAGTTCTTC. Translated: CASSPLASGIYNEQFF. The rearrangement uses TRBV5-1 and TRBJ2-1; 9 bases match TRBD2. Unmatched junction bases numbered 9, after V lost 4 bases and J lost 4 bases. This CDR3 region has 16 residues. The germline V gene encodes CDR1 SGHRS and CDR2 YFSETQ.